These 27 T cell receptor beta chains came from one sample sequenced in a study of Ad26.COV2.S vaccination and SARS-CoV-2 variants. The method was immunoSEQ multiplex PCR; TCRdb's version includes in-frame clones alone and lacks a portion of them. This table holds 300,000 to 350,000 clones, roughly 90% found once. The treatment: roughly 20 received Ad26.COV2.S at low or high dose, single or two shots; 5 received placebo; per-sample allocation not given. Sampling took place 63 days after the first vaccine or placebo injection. The sequenced sample was peripheral blood, obtained in a trial of Ad26.COV2.S vaccine versus placebo. These TCRs come from a person aged 18-60 years who received the Ad26.COV2.S COVID-19 vaccine or a placebo.

This clone was recorded at least ten times. V and J are TRBV7-2 and TRBJ1-3, with 9 bases lining up with TRBD1. Unmatched junction bases numbered 7, after V lost 5 bases and J lost 2 bases. This CDR3 contains 16 residues. Germline loops: CDR1 SGHTA, CDR2 FQGNSA. The CDR3 DNA follows: TGTGCCAGCAGCCCCGGGACAGGGAGGACTGGAAACACCATATATTTT. Its translation is CASSPGTGRTGNTIYF. The entire variable domain, with the rest obtained from reference TRBV7-2 and TRBJ1-3, is as follows: GAGVSQSPSNKVTEKGKDVELRCDPISGHTALYWYRQSLGQGLEFLIYFQGNSAPDKSGLPSDRFSAERTGGSVSTLTIQRTQQEDSAVYLCASSPGTGRTGNTIYFGEGSWLTVV.

V usage is TRBV11-2 and J usage is TRBJ2-7; 7 bases line up with TRBD1. The ends lost 1 base at V and 6 bases at J; junction bases unmatched: 6. The germline gives CDR1 SGHAT, CDR2 FQNNGV. This CDR3 spans 14 amino acids. DNA of the CDR3: TGTGCCAGCAGCTTAGGAACAGGGGTATTCGAGCAGTACGTC. Amino acid sequence: CASSLGTGVFEQYV.

V is TRBV4-1 and J is TRBJ2-1, with D maybe TRBD2 (6 bases). In germline, CDR1 is MGHRA, CDR2 YSYEKL. This CDR3 is built from 14 residues. Between the trimmed V and J ends, which lost 4 bases and 1 base, there was a span of 8 bases. The CDR3 sequence is CASSRGESYNEQFF. CDR3 DNA: TGCGCCAGCAGCCGGGGGGAGTCCTACAATGAGCAGTTCTTC.

The chain links TRBV5-8 to TRBJ2-3; D gene uncertain. The germline V and J ends were trimmed by 0 bases and 6 bases, with 11 bases remaining between them. CDR3 length equals 14 residues. From germline, CDR1 is SGHTS and CDR2 YDEGEE. In nucleotides, the CDR3 is TGTGCCAGCAGCTTGGGGAAAGCCATGGATACGCAGTATTTT. It yields the protein CASSLGKAMDTQYF.

The genes are TRBV4-3 and TRBJ1-2; D not certain. The V end lost 1 base, the J end lost 5 bases, and 23 bases lay between the germline ends. This CDR3 spans 18 amino acids. Germline lookup yields CDR1 LGHNA and CDR2 YSLEER. The CDR3 protein is CASSQVSGKSEFRYGYTF. The CDR3 DNA reads TGCGCCAGCAGCCAAGTCTCGGGGAAGAGTGAATTTAGATATGGCTACACCTTC.

The V gene is TRBV24-1, the J gene TRBJ2-3; 10 bases are a match to TRBD1. The CDR3 extends over 16 amino acids. Germline V lookup: CDR1 KGHDR, CDR2 SFDVKD. The ends lost 4 bases at V and 3 bases at J; junction bases unmatched: 6. CDR3 bases: TGTGCCACCAGTGACCACGGGGACAGGGGAACAGATACGCAGTATTTT. This gives the protein CATSDHGDRGTDTQYF.

The rearrangement links TRBV2 to TRBJ2-5, with 11 bases fitting TRBD2. Trimming at V came to 0 bases and at J to 1 base, leaving 16 bases not matched to a gene. The CDR3 has 21 residues. Germline CDR1 reads SNHLY; CDR2 reads FYNNEI. Here the CDR3 reads CASSEAQASGGLLSSQETQYF. CDR3 nucleotides: TGTGCCAGCAGTGAAGCGCAGGCTAGCGGGGGGCTCCTCTCCTCCCAAGAGACCCAGTACTTC.

V is TRBV6-5 and J is TRBJ2-7, with 7 bases fitting TRBD1. The CDR3 length is 15 residues. Germline V gene lookup returns CDR1 MNHEY and CDR2 SVGAGI. V shed 6 bases and J 2 bases; nucleotides not matched to a gene: 10. The CDR3 sequence is CASSRDSLPPYEQYF. Written as DNA, the CDR3 is TGTGCCAGCAGCCGGGACAGTCTTCCCCCCTACGAGCAGTACTTC.

This clone was seen once. V and J are TRBV29-1 and TRBJ1-1, with D unclear. This CDR3 spans 13 amino acids. The V gene lost 5 bases and the J gene lost 0 bases, with 10 bases spanning the gap. Germline assignment: CDR1 SQVTM and CDR2 ANQGSEA. The DNA of the CDR3 is TGCAGCGTTTTGGTCAGGATGAACACTGAAGCTTTCTTT. It encodes CSVLVRMNTEAFF. Variable domain in full (rest from reference TRBV29-1 and TRBJ1-1): SAVISQKPSRDICQRGTSLTIQCQVDSQVTMMFWYRQQPGQSLTLIATANQGSEATYESGFVIDKFPISRPNLTFSTLTVSNMSPEDSSIYLCSVLVRMNTEAFFGQGTRLTVV.

The V and J genes are TRBV6-5 and TRBJ1-5; D may be TRBD1 (6 bases). The CDR3 is 14 amino acids. CDR1 is MNHEY, CDR2 SVGAGI, per germline. V lost 7 bases, J lost 4 bases, and 14 bases lay in between. The CDR3 sequence is CASNHRESNQPQHF. CDR3 nucleotides: TGTGCCAGCAACCACAGGGAATCGAATCAGCCCCAGCATTTT.

This chain links TRBV7-3 with TRBJ2-3, with D unclear. Germline assignment: CDR1 SGHTA and CDR2 FQGTGA. Trimming stripped 1 base from V and 3 bases from J, with 8 bases between. The CDR3 runs 14 residues. The chain's CDR3 is CASSLNKGTDTQYF. CDR3 coding DNA: TGTGCCAGCAGCTTAAATAAGGGAACAGATACGCAGTATTTT.

This chain connects TRBV7-2 to TRBJ1-1; D unresolved. The germline V and J ends were trimmed by 5 bases and 1 base, with 11 bases remaining between them. The CDR3 length is 14 residues. In germline, CDR1 is SGHTA, CDR2 FQGNSA. CDR3 in DNA: TGTGCCAGCAGCCCCCGTATAGGGAACACTGAAGCTTTCTTT. Protein sequence: CASSPRIGNTEAFF. Together with reference TRBV7-2 and TRBJ1-1, the CDR3 gives the full variable domain: GAGVSQSPSNKVTEKGKDVELRCDPISGHTALYWYRQSLGQGLEFLIYFQGNSAPDKSGLPSDRFSAERTGGSVSTLTIQRTQQEDSAVYLCASSPRIGNTEAFFGQGTRLTVV.

The chain recombines TRBV5-1 with TRBJ2-3, with D unresolved. The CDR3 totals 11 residues. The germline CDR1 and CDR2 sequences are SGHRS and YFSETQ. V lost 2 bases and J 3 bases, leaving 1 base between the germline ends. CDR3 in amino acids: CASSFTDTQYF. The CDR3 bases are TGCGCCAGCAGCTTTACAGATACGCAGTATTTT.

The chain combines TRBV19 with TRBJ1-2; 7 bases fit TRBD1. Per the germline V gene, CDR1 is LNHDA and CDR2 is SQIVND (reference sequence). The CDR3 loop spans 11 amino acids. Trimming took 5 bases from V and 14 from J; bases not matched to a gene: 8. The CDR3 DNA reads as TGTGCCAGTAGTGTTACAGGGGCGCTTACCTTC. Residues: CASSVTGALTF.

The V gene is TRBV7-8, the J gene TRBJ2-1; weak D call: TRBD1 (5 bases). The germline CDR1 and CDR2 sequences are SGHVS and FQNEAQ. CDR3 size: 14 residues. Trimming removed 1 base from V and 8 bases from J, with 12 bases in between. DNA for the CDR3: TGTGCCAGCAGCTTAGGAGACAGTTGGCATGAGCAGTTCTTC. Translated, it gives CASSLGDSWHEQFF.

The chain uses TRBV6-5 and TRBJ1-6, with D unresolved. V lost 0 bases and J lost 18, with 15 bases in between. The CDR3 covers 13 residues. Germline V CDR1 and CDR2: MNHEY, SVGAGI. The CDR3 here is CASSYSQGVGYHF. The DNA for the CDR3 is TGTGCCAGCAGTTACTCCCAAGGAGTGGGGTACCACTTT.

V and J are TRBV6-5 and TRBJ1-3; possibly TRBD1 for D (5 bases). Germline V gives CDR1 MNHEY, CDR2 SVGAGI. This CDR3 region has 14 residues. V dropped 2 bases and J dropped 8 bases, with 13 bases sitting between them. CDR3 amino acids: CASSYEAGTDTIYF. The DNA of the CDR3 is TGTGCCAGCAGTTACGAAGCAGGGACGGACACCATATATTTT.

The V and J genes are TRBV6-9 and TRBJ2-1; D gene uncertain. CDR1 is MNHGY and CDR2 is SVAAGI in the germline V gene. The V and J ends lost 2 bases and 0 bases respectively, with 11 bases between them. The CDR3 consists of 16 residues. The DNA for the CDR3 is TGTGCCAGCAGTTATATTGGGGTTAGCTCCTACAATGAGCAGTTCTTC. This encodes CASSYIGVSSYNEQFF.

The chain couples TRBV19 to TRBJ1-1; weak D call: TRBD1 (6 bases). The CDR3 runs to 15 residues. Germline loops: CDR1 LNHDA, CDR2 SQIVND (reference sequence). Between the trimmed V and J ends, which lost 6 bases and 4 bases, there was a span of 18 bases. CDR3: CASSGLTGFGTEAFF. CDR3 nucleotides: TGTGCCAGTAGCGGACTAACAGGGTTTGGCACTGAAGCTTTCTTT.

The table lists this clone with a count of one. This chain connects TRBV4-1 to TRBJ2-7, with D unresolved. CDR1 MGHRA and CDR2 YSYEKL come from the germline V gene. V was clipped by 0 bases and J by 4 bases, with 13 bases between them. The CDR3 spans 15 residues. CDR3: CASSQDRTQRYEQYF. CDR3 DNA sequence: TGCGCCAGCAGCCAAGATCGGACCCAGAGATACGAGCAGTACTTC.

V and J are TRBV2 and TRBJ2-7; 7 bases agree with TRBD1. This CDR3 has 13 residues. The germline V gene has CDR1 SNHLY and CDR2 FYNNEI. Losses at the gene ends were 7 bases for V and 2 bases for J; bases not matched to a gene: 5. This chain's CDR3 is CASNTGETYEQYV. In DNA form, the CDR3 reads TGTGCCAGCAACACAGGGGAAACCTACGAGCAGTACGTC.

This clone has only one observation. The chain carries TRBV2 and TRBJ1-4; maybe TRBD1 (6 bases). The CDR3 runs 13 residues. Trimming shortened V by 10 bases and J by 5 bases, and 14 bases separated the two germline ends. Germline V lookup: CDR1 SNHLY, CDR2 FYNNEI. In DNA form, the CDR3 reads TGTGCCACGGACAGAACCTTAAATGAAAAACTGTTTTTT. It encodes CATDRTLNEKLFF.

The CDR3: CASSPREASSYTF. The CDR3 nucleotides are TGTGCCAGCAGCCCCCGGGAGGCCTCTAGCTACACCTTC. V is TRBV5-4 and J is TRBJ1-2, with no clear D. V lost 4 bases, J lost 9 bases, and 16 bases lay in between. Germline CDR1 reads SGHNT; CDR2 reads YYREEE (reference sequence). The CDR3 is 13 amino acids. The entire variable domain, with the rest obtained from reference TRBV5-4 and TRBJ1-2, is as follows: ETGVTQSPTHLIKTRGQQVTLRCSSQSGHNTVSWYQQALGQGPQFIFQYYREEENGRGNFPPRFSGLQFPNYSSELNVNALELDDSALYLCASSPREASSYTFGSGTRLTVV.

The V call is TRBV5-1, the J call TRBJ2-3; 7 bases agree with TRBD2. Unmatched junction bases numbered 11, after V lost 6 bases and J lost 1 base. The length of the CDR3 is 16 residues. CDR1 is SGHRS, CDR2 YFSETQ, per germline. The CDR3 nucleotides are TGCGCCAGCACCCTAGACGGGAGGTTGGGCACAGATACGCAGTATTTT. Amino acids: CASTLDGRLGTDTQYF.

Here the CDR3 reads CASSLGSDTDTQYF. CDR3 DNA: TGTGCCAGCAGCTTGGGGTCGGACACAGATACGCAGTATTTT. The chain recombines TRBV5-8 with TRBJ2-3; D unclear. V lost 0 bases and J 2 bases, leaving 7 bases between the germline ends. Germline V gene sequence: CDR1 SGHTS, CDR2 YDEGEE. The CDR3 sequence is 14 residues long.

V and J are TRBV19 and TRBJ1-1; TRBD1 matches at 10 bases. With 7 bases clipped from V and 0 bases from J, the junction kept 8 bases outside the gene matches. This CDR3 is built from 16 residues. CDR1 LNHDA and CDR2 SQIVND come from the germline V gene (reference sequence). The CDR3 loop is CASTLGTGEVNTEAFF. Written as DNA, the CDR3 is TGTGCCAGTACGTTGGGGACAGGGGAGGTGAACACTGAAGCTTTCTTT.

This clone was seen only a few times. The chain links TRBV18 to TRBJ1-5, with D maybe TRBD1 (6 bases). The CDR3 covers 16 residues. Trimming took 3 bases from V and 2 from J, leaving 14 bases between them. Germline-derived CDR1 and CDR2 are KGHSH and LQKENI. CDR3 bases: TGTGCCAGCTCACCCGAGCAGGGGATGGGCAATCAGCCCCAGCATTTT. It specifies CASSPEQGMGNQPQHF.